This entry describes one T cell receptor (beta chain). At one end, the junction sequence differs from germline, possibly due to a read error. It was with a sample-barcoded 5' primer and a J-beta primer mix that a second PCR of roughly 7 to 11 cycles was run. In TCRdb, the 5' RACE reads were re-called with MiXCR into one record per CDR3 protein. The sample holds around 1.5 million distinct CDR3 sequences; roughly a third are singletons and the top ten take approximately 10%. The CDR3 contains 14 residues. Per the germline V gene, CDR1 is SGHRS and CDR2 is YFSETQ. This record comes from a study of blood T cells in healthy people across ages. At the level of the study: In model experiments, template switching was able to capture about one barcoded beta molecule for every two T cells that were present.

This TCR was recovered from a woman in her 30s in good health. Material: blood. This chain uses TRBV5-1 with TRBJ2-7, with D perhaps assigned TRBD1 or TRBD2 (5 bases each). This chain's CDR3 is CTSSIGTVAYEQYF. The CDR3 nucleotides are TGCACCAGCAGCATCGGGACGGTCGCCTACGAGCAGTACTTC.